The T cell receptor beta chain described here comes from a study of Ad26.COV2.S vaccination and SARS-CoV-2 variants. Deletions cut 1 base from V and 6 bases from J, with 6 bases between. The CDR3 covers 12 residues. CDR1 LGHNA and CDR2 YNFKEQ come from the germline V gene. Here immunoSEQ multiplex PCR was the method, and the copy in TCRdb shows in-frame clones only, minus some. The sample has just over 350,000 clones; about 90% are singletons. Findings of the study overall: Vaccine recipients posted higher spike-specific TCR breadth than their placebo counterparts. Substantial breadth was reported for post-vaccination spike-specific CD8+ and CD4+ T cells. Whether participants received vaccine or placebo, their non-spike TCR breadth was similar. Possibly, TCR breadth and depth analyses underestimated total T cell responses.

Concerning this clone itself: Antigen specificity is unknown.

The receptor was isolated from a human donor who had recovered from COVID-19. The source material was peripheral blood, sampled after recovery from COVID-19. The genes are TRBV4-2 and TRBJ1-1, with unresolved D. The CDR3 protein is CASSQGFAEAFF. DNA for the CDR3: TGTGCCAGCAGCCAAGGGTTCGCTGAAGCTTTCTTT.